This TCR beta chain appears in the sequencing data of a study of blood T cells in healthy people across ages. Through a sample-barcoded 5' primer and a J-beta primer mix, a second PCR was run for roughly 7 to 12 cycles. TCRdb fed the 5' RACE reads into MiXCR, producing one record per CDR3 protein. The sample lists over a million distinct CDR3 sequences; more than 35% were seen once. Researchers report isolating at least 6.5 million PBMCs per sample. CDR3 length: 17 residues. CDR1 is SGHTA and CDR2 is FQGNSA in the germline V gene. The J segment lost 1 base and the V segment lost 1 base, leaving 6 bases of the junction unmatched. This clonotype appeared a few times.

The material sequenced was blood. This TCR derives from a woman aged 60-70 years in good health. The chain employs TRBV7-2 and TRBJ2-5, with 10 nucleotides matching TRBD2. The CDR3 DNA is TGTGCCAGCAGCTTAGAAGCCTCTAGCGGGGGCCAAGAGACCCAGTACTTC. Amino acid sequence: CASSLEASSGGQETQYF.